Reported below is one T cell receptor (beta chain). The sample comes from a study of blood T cell repertoires in COVID-19. Study-level information: Sources were T cells, B-cell-depleted T cells, or PBMCs; the material itself was cDNA or gDNA.

TCRdb's copy holds only in-frame clones and misses some; the assay was immunoSEQ multiplex PCR. The sample records 25,000 to 35,000 clones, 85% to 90% being singletons. CDR3 length: 14 residues. V was trimmed by 6 bases and J by 1 base, leaving 11 bases between them. The germline V gene encodes CDR1 SNHLY and CDR2 FYNNEI. This chain uses TRBV2 with TRBJ2-3; the D gene is possibly TRBD1 (5 bases). Material for sequencing was peripheral blood. This sequence was found in a man aged 80 or over with acute or convalescent COVID-19. CDR3 DNA: TGTGCCAGCAGCGTCTGGGGCCGCACAGATACGCAGTATTTT. Translated: CASSVWGRTDTQYF.